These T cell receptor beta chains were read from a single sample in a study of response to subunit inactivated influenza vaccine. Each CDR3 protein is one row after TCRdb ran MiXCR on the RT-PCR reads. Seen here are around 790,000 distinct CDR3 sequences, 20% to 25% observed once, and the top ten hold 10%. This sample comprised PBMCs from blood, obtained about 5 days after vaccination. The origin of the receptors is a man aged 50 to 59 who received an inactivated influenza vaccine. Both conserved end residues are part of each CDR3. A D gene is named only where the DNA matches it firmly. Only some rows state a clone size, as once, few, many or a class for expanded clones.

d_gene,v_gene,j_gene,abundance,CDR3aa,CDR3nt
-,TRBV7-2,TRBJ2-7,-,CASSDPGRSSYEQYF,TGTGCCAGCAGCGATCCCGGTCGCAGCTCCTACGAGCAGTACTTC
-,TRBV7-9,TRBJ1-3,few,CASSPTGGVDTIYF,TGTGCCAGCAGCCCGACCGGAGGGGTGGACACCATATATTTT
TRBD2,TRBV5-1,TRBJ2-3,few,CASSSTSGRGVTQYF,TGCGCCAGCAGCTCCACTAGCGGGAGAGGCGTTACGCAGTATTTT
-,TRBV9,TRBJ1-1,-,CASSVSPSGSAFF,TGTGCCAGCAGCGTATCCCCCTCTGGGAGTGCTTTCTTT
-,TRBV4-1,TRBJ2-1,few,CASSQLNRLGQGWNEQFF,TGCGCCAGCAGCCAACTAAACCGCTTAGGACAAGGGTGGAATGAGCAGTTCTTC
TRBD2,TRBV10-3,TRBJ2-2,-,CAISDSGRVPGELFF,TGTGCCATCAGTGACAGCGGGAGGGTCCCCGGGGAGCTGTTTTTT
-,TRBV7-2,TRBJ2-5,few,CASRPARQETQYF,TGTGCCAGCAGGCCCGCCCGGCAAGAGACCCAGTACTTC
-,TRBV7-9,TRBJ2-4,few,CASSDDRTKNIQYF,TGTGCCAGCAGCGACGACAGGACCAAAAACATTCAGTACTTC
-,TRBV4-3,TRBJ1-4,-,CASSIDAFLSEKLFF,TGCGCCAGCTCAATCGACGCCTTCCTAAGCGAAAAACTGTTTTTT
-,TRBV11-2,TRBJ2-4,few,CASSPGIAKNIQYF,TGTGCCAGCAGCCCCGGGATAGCCAAAAACATTCAGTACTTC